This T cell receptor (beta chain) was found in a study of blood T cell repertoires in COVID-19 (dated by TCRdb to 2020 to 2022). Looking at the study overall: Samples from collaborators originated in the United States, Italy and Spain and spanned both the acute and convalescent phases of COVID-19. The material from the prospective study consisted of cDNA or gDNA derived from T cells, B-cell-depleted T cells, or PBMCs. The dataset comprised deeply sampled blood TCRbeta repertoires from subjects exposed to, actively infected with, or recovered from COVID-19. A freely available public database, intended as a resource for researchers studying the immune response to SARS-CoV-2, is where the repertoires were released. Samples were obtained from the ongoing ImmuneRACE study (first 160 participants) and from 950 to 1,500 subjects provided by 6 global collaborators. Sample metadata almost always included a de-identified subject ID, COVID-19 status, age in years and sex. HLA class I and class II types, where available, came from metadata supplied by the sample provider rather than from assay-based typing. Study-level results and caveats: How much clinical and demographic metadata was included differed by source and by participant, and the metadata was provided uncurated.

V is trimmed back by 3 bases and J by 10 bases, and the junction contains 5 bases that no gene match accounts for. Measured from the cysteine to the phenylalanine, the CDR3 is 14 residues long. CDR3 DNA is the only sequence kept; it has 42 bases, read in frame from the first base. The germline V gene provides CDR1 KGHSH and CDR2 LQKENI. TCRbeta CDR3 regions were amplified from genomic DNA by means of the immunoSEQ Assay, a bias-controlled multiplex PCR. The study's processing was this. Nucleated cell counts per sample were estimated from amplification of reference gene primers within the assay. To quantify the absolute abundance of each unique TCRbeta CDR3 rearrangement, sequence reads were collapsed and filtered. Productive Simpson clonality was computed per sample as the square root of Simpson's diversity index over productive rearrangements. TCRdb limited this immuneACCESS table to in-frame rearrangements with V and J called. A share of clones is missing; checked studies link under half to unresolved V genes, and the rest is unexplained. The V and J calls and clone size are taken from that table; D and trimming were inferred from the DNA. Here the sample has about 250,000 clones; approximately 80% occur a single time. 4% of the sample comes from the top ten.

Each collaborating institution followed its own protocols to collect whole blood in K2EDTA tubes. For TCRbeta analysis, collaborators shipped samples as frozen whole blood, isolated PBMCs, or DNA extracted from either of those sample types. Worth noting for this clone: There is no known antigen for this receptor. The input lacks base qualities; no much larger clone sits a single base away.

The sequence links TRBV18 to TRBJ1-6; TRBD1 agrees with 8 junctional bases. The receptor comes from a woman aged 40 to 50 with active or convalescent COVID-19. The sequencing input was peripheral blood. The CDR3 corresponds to CASSPTGDRSPLHF. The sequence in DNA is TGTGCCAGCTCACCGACAGGGGATCGATCACCCCTCCACTTT.